This T cell receptor beta chain appears in the sequencing data of a study of blood T cell repertoires in COVID-19 (TCRdb year 2020). The study in broad terms: Samples from collaborators originated in the United States, Italy and Spain and spanned both the acute and convalescent phases of COVID-19. The samples were drawn from the first 160 participants of the ongoing ImmuneRACE study and from 1,254 subjects provided by 6 global collaborators. The repertoires were released in a freely available public database meant as a resource for research on the immune response to SARS-CoV-2. Nearly every sample came with metadata listing a de-identified subject ID, COVID-19 status, age in years and sex. Subjects who had been exposed to COVID-19, were actively infected with it, or had recovered from it provided the deeply sampled blood TCRbeta repertoires that made up the dataset. The prospective study material was composed of cDNA or gDNA derived from T cells, B-cell-depleted T cells, or PBMCs. HLA class I and class II types, where available, came from metadata supplied by the sample provider rather than from assay-based typing. Findings and caveats that apply to the study as a whole: The quantity of clinical and demographic metadata differed by source and by participant and was supplied without curation.

Worth noting for this clone: There is no known antigen for this receptor. The input lacks base qualities; no much larger clone sits a single base away.

Participants in the prospective study were aged roughly 18 to 100 years, lived in about two dozen United States geographic areas, and enrolled through a virtual design. To assign participants to cohorts, the prospective study relied on clinical history that participants themselves reported in a screening survey and a study questionnaire. In the prospective study, mobile phlebotomists collected whole blood, serum and a nasopharyngeal or oropharyngeal swab from each participant. Participants in the prospective study had the option to provide additional blood draws and questionnaires over a 2-month period. Prospective study blood samples were shipped either frozen or at room temperature before DNA extraction. CDR1 and CDR2 are drawn from the germline V gene: KGHSY, FQNENV. The trim is 4 bases for V and 9 bases for J, with a gap of 7 bases between the germline ends. From its cysteine to its phenylalanine, the CDR3 spans 11 amino acids. Just the 33-base CDR3 DNA is kept, in frame starting at base 1.

TCRbeta CDR3 regions were amplified from genomic DNA by means of the immunoSEQ Assay, a bias-controlled multiplex PCR. The original pipeline was this. The number of nucleated cells in each sample was estimated by amplification of reference gene primers within the assay. To quantify the absolute abundance of each unique TCRbeta CDR3 rearrangement, sequence reads were collapsed and filtered. For each sample, productive Simpson clonality was calculated by taking the square root of Simpson's diversity index across productive rearrangements. The immuneACCESS repertoire file appears here via TCRdb, limited to in-frame rearrangements. These files lack a portion of the clones; in checked studies, under half of the deficit traces to unresolved V genes, and the cause of the others is not known. That table furnishes V, J and clone size, whereas the DNA furnished D and trimming. This sample comprises 260,000 or so clones, approximately 90% of them detected only once. The ten largest clones capture 2.5% to 3% of the sample.

Here the chain combines TRBV16 and TRBJ1-3; confidence is insufficient to name the D gene. The source of this sequence is a woman under 40 with acute COVID-19. Sequencing was performed on PBMCs or T cells enriched from blood (not recorded which). The CDR3 loop reads CASSPRGTIYF. The bases are TGTGCCAGCAGCCCCCGCGGCACCATATATTTT.